This T cell receptor beta chain derives from a study of T cell clonality in common variable immunodeficiency. The table came from immunoSEQ multiplex PCR; TCRdb's copy has only in-frame clones and leaves some out. This sample has around 30,000 clones, each found more than once. A word on this clone: What it recognizes is unknown. The read finishes 3 residues shy of the CDR3 end, and the germline J gene is used to complete it.

Overall study findings and caveats: Fewer deletions and N-nucleotide insertions were reportedly seen in common variable immunodeficiency TCR beta sequences.

The germline V gene encodes CDR1 KGHSH and CDR2 LQKENI. The CDR3 consists of 14 residues. V lost 0 bases to trimming and J lost 5 bases; unmatched junction nucleotides: 3. The TCR sequence derives from a human donor with common variable immunodeficiency. The rearrangement links TRBV18 to TRBJ2-7, with 8 bases matching TRBD1. The sample taken for sequencing was peripheral blood mononuclear cells. CDR3 protein: CASSPPTQGDEQYF. CDR3 DNA (partial): TGTGCCAGCTCACCACCGACACAGGGGGACGAG.